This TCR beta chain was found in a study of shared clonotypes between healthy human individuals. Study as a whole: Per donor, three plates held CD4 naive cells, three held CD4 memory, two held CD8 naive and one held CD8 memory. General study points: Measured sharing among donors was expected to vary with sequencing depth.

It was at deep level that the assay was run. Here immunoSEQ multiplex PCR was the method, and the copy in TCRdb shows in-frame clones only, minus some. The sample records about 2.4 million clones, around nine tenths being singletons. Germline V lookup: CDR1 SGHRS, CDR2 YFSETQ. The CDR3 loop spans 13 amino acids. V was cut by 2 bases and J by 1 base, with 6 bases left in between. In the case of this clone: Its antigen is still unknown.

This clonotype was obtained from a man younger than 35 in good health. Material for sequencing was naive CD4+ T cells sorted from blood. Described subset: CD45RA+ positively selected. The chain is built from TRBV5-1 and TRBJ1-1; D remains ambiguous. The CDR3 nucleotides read TGCGCCAGCAGCTTCCGCCCGAACACTGAAGCTTTCTTT. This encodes CASSFRPNTEAFF.